This passage covers 28 T cell receptor beta chains from one sample sequenced in a study of blood T cell repertoires in COVID-19. Sequencing used immunoSEQ multiplex PCR; TCRdb keeps in-frame clones, though not all of them. Of under 50,000 clones listed, roughly 90% are singletons. The sequenced sample was peripheral blood. Receptors originate from a human donor in a cohort sampled during active COVID-19.

The J gene is TRBJ2-1, the V gene TRBV27; a weak D match, TRBD1 (5 bases). CDR3 length equals 12 residues. V was pared by 5 bases and J by 9 bases, with 11 bases between. The germline V gene encodes CDR1 MNHEY and CDR2 SMNVEV (reference sequence). The CDR3 here is CASSPSGIEQFF. CDR3 nucleotides: TGTGCCAGCAGTCCCTCAGGGATTGAGCAGTTCTTC.

This chain joins TRBV6-2 or TRBV6-3 and TRBJ2-1; tentative D call: TRBD2 (5 bases). CDR1 MNHEY and CDR2 SVGEGT come from the germline V gene. V was cut by 0 bases and J by 4 bases, with 10 bases left in between. The length of the CDR3 is 15 residues. CDR3 residues: CASSYSQTMYNEQFF. The CDR3 DNA follows: TGTGCCAGCAGTTACTCTCAGACTATGTACAATGAGCAGTTCTTC.

This clone appeared a single time. This chain connects TRBV5-4 to TRBJ2-1; 9 bases map to TRBD1. This CDR3 is built from 14 residues. Germline V CDR1 and CDR2: SGHNT, YYREEE (reference sequence). After removal of 5 bases from V and 8 bases from J, the junction contained 8 bases not matched to a gene. CDR3 residues: CASSSRTGAHEQFF. In nucleotides, the CDR3 is TGTGCCAGCAGTTCTAGGACAGGGGCCCATGAGCAGTTCTTC. Using reference TRBV5-4 and TRBJ2-1 for the parts outside the CDR3, the full variable domain is ETGVTQSPTHLIKTRGQQVTLRCSSQSGHNTVSWYQQALGQGPQFIFQYYREEENGRGNFPPRFSGLQFPNYSSELNVNALELDDSALYLCASSSRTGAHEQFFGPGTRLTVL.

This clone was picked up one time. V gene TRBV9 combines with J gene TRBJ2-2; 11 bases fit TRBD1. CDR3 length equals 17 residues. With 3 bases clipped from V and 5 bases from J, the junction kept 9 bases outside the gene matches. Germline V gene lookup returns CDR1 SGDLS and CDR2 YYNGEE. CDR3 sequence: CASSADRTGGRTGELFF. The CDR3 bases are TGTGCCAGCAGCGCCGACAGGACAGGGGGCCGAACCGGGGAGCTGTTTTTT.

This rearrangement joins TRBV4-1 to TRBJ2-7, with 10 bases that match TRBD1. Germline assignment: CDR1 MGHRA and CDR2 YSYEKL. V lost 1 base to trimming and J lost 4 bases; unmatched junction nucleotides: 7. The CDR3 runs to 16 residues. The CDR3 sequence is CASSQGWTGGTYEQYF. CDR3 DNA: TGCGCCAGCAGCCAAGGTTGGACAGGGGGAACATACGAGCAGTACTTC.

The rearrangement links TRBV19 to TRBJ2-3; possibly TRBD2 for D (5 bases). This CDR3 spans 17 amino acids. V lost 1 base, J lost 2 bases, and 16 bases lay in between. Germline V gives CDR1 LNHDA, CDR2 SQIVND (reference sequence). CDR3 DNA: TGTGCCAGTAGTATAGCTGGACTCGGAAATCCCACAGATACGCAGTATTTT. Protein product: CASSIAGLGNPTDTQYF.

V usage is TRBV28 and J usage is TRBJ1-1, with 7 positions matching TRBD1. The V and J ends lost 5 bases and 3 bases, in that order; junction bases with no gene match: 12. The CDR3 is 16 amino acids. CDR1 is MDHEN and CDR2 is SYDVKM in the germline V gene. The CDR3 DNA reads as TGTGCCAGCAGTCCCCAGGGGGAAGGGGTTTACACTGAAGCTTTCTTT. It yields the protein CASSPQGEGVYTEAFF.

The rearrangement links TRBV7-3 to TRBJ2-3; the match to TRBD2 covers 12 bases. After removal of 5 bases from V and 5 bases from J, the junction contained 11 bases not matched to a gene. This CDR3 is 17 amino acids long. Germline assignment: CDR1 SGHTA and CDR2 FQGTGA. CDR3 sequence reads: CASSMTSGRGWEDTQYF. The CDR3 DNA is TGTGCCAGCAGCATGACTAGCGGGAGAGGTTGGGAAGATACGCAGTATTTT. Full variable domain (rest looked up from reference TRBV7-3 and TRBJ2-3): GAGVSQTPSNKVTEKGKYVELRCDPISGHTALYWYRQSLGQGPEFLIYFQGTGAADDSGLPNDRFFAVRPEGSVSTLKIQRTERGDSAVYLCASSMTSGRGWEDTQYFGPGTRLTVL.

J is TRBJ2-2 and V is TRBV10-1; D is ambiguous. Trimming cost V 6 bases and J 5 bases, with 7 bases left between them. Germline loops: CDR1 WNHNN, CDR2 SYGVQD (reference sequence). CDR3 length equals 12 residues. CDR3 region: CASRASTGELFF. The CDR3 DNA reads TGCGCCAGCAGGGCCAGTACCGGGGAGCTGTTTTTT.

The V and J genes are TRBV15 and TRBJ2-6; 8 bases map to TRBD1. Germline trimming cut 4 bases from V and 4 bases from J; bases unmatched to any gene: 3. This CDR3 is 15 amino acids long. Germline V CDR1 and CDR2: LNHNV, YYDKDF (reference sequence). The CDR3 DNA sequence: TGTGCCACCAGCAAGGACAGGGTCGGGGCCAACGTCCTGACTTTC. Amino acid sequence: CATSKDRVGANVLTF.

The gene calls are TRBV7-2 and TRBJ2-7; D perhaps matches TRBD2 (6 bases). Trimming pared 5 bases from V and 2 bases from J, leaving 16 bases between. Germline lookup yields CDR1 SGHTA and CDR2 FQGNSA. The CDR3 runs 15 residues. CDR3 loop: CASSPSGSLTYEQYF. CDR3 in DNA: TGTGCCAGCAGCCCATCCGGGAGCCTAACCTACGAGCAGTACTTC.

This chain connects TRBV7-2 to TRBJ2-5; D gene uncertain. The V end lost 5 bases, the J end lost 6 bases, and 10 bases lay between the germline ends. This CDR3 comprises 12 residues. CDR1 and CDR2 from the germline V gene are SGHTA and FQGNSA. CDR3 residues: CASSLFPQTQYF. Written as DNA, the CDR3 is TGTGCCAGCAGCCTCTTCCCCCAGACCCAGTACTTC.

The chain joins TRBV7-6 to TRBJ1-3; D remains unclear. V was cut by 1 base and J by 0 bases, with 7 bases left in between. CDR1 and CDR2 (germline): SGHVS, FNYEAQ. The CDR3 is 15 residues long. CDR3 sequence: CASSLGQLSGNTIYF. The CDR3 bases are TGTGCCAGCAGCTTAGGACAACTCTCTGGAAACACCATATATTTT.

In this sample, this clone turned up once. The chain is built from TRBV11-1 and TRBJ2-1; 7 nucleotides match TRBD1. V was pared by 7 bases and J by 1 base, with 10 bases of the junction left unmatched. CDR1 is SGHAT, CDR2 FQDESV, per germline (reference sequence). The CDR3 totals 16 residues. The CDR3 nucleotides read TGTGCCAGCACCAGCAGGGGGTTGTCGTCCTACAATGAGCAGTTCTTC. Amino acids: CASTSRGLSSYNEQFF. The entire variable domain, with the rest obtained from reference TRBV11-1 and TRBJ2-1, is as follows: EAEVAQSPRYKITEKSQAVAFWCDPISGHATLYWYRQILGQGPELLVQFQDESVVDDSQLPKDRFSAERLKGVDSTLKIQPAELGDSAMYLCASTSRGLSSYNEQFFGPGTRLTVL.

The chain is built from TRBV4-1 and TRBJ2-4; D is possibly TRBD1 (5 bases). The CDR3 totals 15 residues. V lost 0 bases and J lost 6, with 12 bases in between. Germline V gene data show CDR1 as MGHRA and CDR2 as YSYEKL. DNA for the CDR3: TGCGCCAGCAGCCAAGATCTGCAGGGCAGAAACATTCAGTACTTC. Its protein is CASSQDLQGRNIQYF.

This chain connects TRBV12-3 or TRBV12-4 to TRBJ2-7; no definite D call. There are 12 residues in the CDR3. V lost 5 bases and J lost 1, with 6 bases in between. The CDR3 DNA sequence: TGTGCCAGCAGTCCTCAGTCCTACGAGCAGTACTTC. Translating gives CASSPQSYEQYF.

The genes are TRBV5-1 and TRBJ2-1; possible D gene TRBD2, 5 bases. CDR3 length equals 13 residues. Germline CDR1 reads SGHRS; CDR2 reads YFSETQ. V lost 5 bases and J 8 bases, leaving 14 bases between the germline ends. The CDR3 spells CASSIEGADEQFF. CDR3 in DNA: TGCGCCAGCAGTATTGAGGGTGCGGATGAGCAGTTCTTC.

The chain couples TRBV16 to TRBJ2-5, with D hard to call. The CDR3 covers 12 residues. Germline CDR1 reads KGHSY; CDR2 reads FQNENV. V was clipped by 2 bases and J by 11 bases, with 12 bases between them. CDR3 loop: CASSQVPQAQYF. CDR3 coding DNA: TGTGCCAGCAGCCAAGTTCCGCAAGCACAGTACTTC.

The rearrangement links TRBV7-9 to TRBJ2-6; possible D gene TRBD2, 5 bases. The CDR3 spans 18 residues. Between the trimmed V and J ends, which lost 5 bases and 0 bases, there was a span of 17 bases. The germline V gene has CDR1 SEHNR and CDR2 FQNEAQ (reference sequence). The CDR3 protein is CASSTSRSLASGANVLTF. DNA of the CDR3: TGTGCCAGCAGCACAAGCAGGTCTCTAGCCTCTGGGGCCAACGTCCTGACTTTC.

V usage is TRBV11-2 and J usage is TRBJ2-5; tentative D call: TRBD2 (6 bases). The V end lost 4 bases, the J end lost 4 bases, and 13 bases lay between the germline ends. Germline CDR1 SGHAT, CDR2 FQNNGV. The CDR3 extends over 14 amino acids. The CDR3 nucleotides read TGTGCCAGCAGCTCCAGGAGGGGCGGAGAGACCCAGTACTTC. The encoded protein is CASSSRRGGETQYF.

The rearrangement uses TRBV6-4 and TRBJ1-1; no definite D call. Germline V gives CDR1 MRHNA, CDR2 SNTAGT. The CDR3 runs 15 residues. Trimming shortened V by 1 base and J by 0 bases, and 9 bases separated the two germline ends. The CDR3 coding sequence is TGTGCCAGCAGTGACTTACCCTACTTGAACACTGAAGCTTTCTTT. Translated, it gives CASSDLPYLNTEAFF.

V is TRBV5-4 and J is TRBJ2-2; the D gene is possibly TRBD1 (5 bases). Germline V lookup: CDR1 SGHNT, CDR2 YYREEE (reference sequence). This CDR3 is built from 17 residues. Trimming left V 0 bases short and J 6 bases short, with 18 bases between. DNA for the CDR3: TGTGCCAGCAGCTTGGTGGGGTCTCGCCTCAGGGCCGGGGAGCTGTTTTTT. Translation: CASSLVGSRLRAGELFF.

This chain uses TRBV5-6 with TRBJ1-1; TRBD1 matches 7 bases. The CDR3 totals 13 residues. V trimming: 5 bases; J trimming: 1 base; junction bases outside the gene matches: 2. The germline CDR1 and CDR2 sequences are SGHDT and YYEEEE. The CDR3 DNA reads TGTGCCAGCAGTAGGGGGCGGAACACTGAAGCTTTCTTT. It encodes CASSRGRNTEAFF.

This chain connects TRBV7-9 to TRBJ1-6, with D tentatively TRBD1 (5 bases). With 1 base removed from V and 5 bases from J, the gap between germline ends came to 6 bases. CDR3 length: 14 residues. Germline V lookup: CDR1 SEHNR, CDR2 FQNEAQ (reference sequence). This chain's CDR3 is CASSLVGDNSPLHF. The CDR3 coding sequence is TGTGCCAGCAGCTTAGTAGGGGATAATTCACCCCTCCACTTT.

The chain joins TRBV18 to TRBJ1-6; D remains unclear. This CDR3 is built from 16 residues. V dropped 2 bases and J dropped 3 bases, with 11 bases sitting between them. Germline CDR1 KGHSH, CDR2 LQKENI. The CDR3: CASSPGGSGYNSPLHF. CDR3 bases: TGTGCCAGCTCACCAGGAGGGTCTGGCTATAATTCACCCCTCCACTTT.

The CDR3 spells CASSLDAVPSEQYF. The CDR3, as DNA: TGTGCCAGCAGCTTAGACGCAGTCCCCTCCGAGCAGTACTTC. The chain carries TRBV7-9 and TRBJ2-7; D not resolved. Germline V gives CDR1 SEHNR, CDR2 FQNEAQ (reference sequence). Trimming removed 1 base from V and 6 bases from J, with 13 bases in between. The CDR3 spans 14 residues.

The gene calls are TRBV30 and TRBJ1-6, with a weak D call TRBD1 (5 bases). Trimming shortened V by 0 bases and J by 14 bases, and 17 bases separated the two germline ends. The CDR3 spans 14 residues. From germline, CDR1 is GTSNPN and CDR2 SVGIG (reference sequence). The DNA for the CDR3 is TGTGCCTGGAGTGTAGTTGGGGGGACTTCGACCCTCCACTTT. Translation: CAWSVVGGTSTLHF.

The chain links TRBV5-1 to TRBJ1-2; D gene ambiguous. V was cut by 2 bases and J by 8 bases, with 13 bases left in between. The germline gives CDR1 SGHRS, CDR2 YFSETQ. This CDR3 has 13 amino acids. The CDR3 loop reads CASSLGLTGGYTF. The CDR3 DNA sequence: TGCGCCAGCAGCTTAGGCCTTACGGGGGGCTACACCTTC.